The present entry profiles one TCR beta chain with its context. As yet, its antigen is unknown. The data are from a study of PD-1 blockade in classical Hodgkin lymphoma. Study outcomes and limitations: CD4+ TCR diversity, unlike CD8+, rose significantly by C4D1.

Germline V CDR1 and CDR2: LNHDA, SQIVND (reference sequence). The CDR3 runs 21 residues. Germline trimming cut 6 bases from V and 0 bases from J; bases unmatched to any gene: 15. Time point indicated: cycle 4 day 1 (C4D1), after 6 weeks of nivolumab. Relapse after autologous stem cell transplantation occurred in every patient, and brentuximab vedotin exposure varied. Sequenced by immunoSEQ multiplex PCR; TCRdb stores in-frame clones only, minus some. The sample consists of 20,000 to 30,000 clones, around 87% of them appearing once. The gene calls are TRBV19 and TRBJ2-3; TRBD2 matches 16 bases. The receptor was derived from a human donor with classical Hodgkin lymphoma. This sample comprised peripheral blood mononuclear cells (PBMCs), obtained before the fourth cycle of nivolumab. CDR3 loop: CASRDTHTGTSGRASTDTQYF. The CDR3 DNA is TGTGCCAGTAGAGATACCCATACCGGGACTAGCGGGAGGGCGAGCACAGATACGCAGTATTTT.